These 18 T cell receptor beta chains were all obtained from the same sample, sequenced in a study of low-dose radiotherapy and immunotherapy resistance in tumors. Time point given: after trial treatment. Treatment meaning: LDRT plus nivolumab, ipilimumab, low-dose cyclophosphamide and aspirin (RACIN trial). Priming of first-strand cDNA relied on TRAV- and TRBV-specific primers (covering alpha and beta chains). TCRs underwent around 20 PCR cycles of amplification with a constant-region primer and V-primer adapter. A single record per CDR3 protein comes from TCRdb applying MiXCR to the reads. The table records some 40,000 distinct CDR3 sequences, under 25% of them present only once. The specimen was PBMCs, collected after low-dose radiotherapy plus immunotherapy. Source of these receptors: a female donor with ovarian cancer.

This clonotype turned up a few times. The chain is built from TRBV20-1 and TRBJ2-7; 15 bases agree with TRBD2. The junction had 6 bases not matched to a gene; V was cut back by 6 bases and J by 9 bases. CDR3 length equals 13 residues. The germline gives CDR1 DFQATT, CDR2 SNEGSKA (reference sequence). CDR3 amino acids: CSARTSGGARQYF. CDR3 DNA sequence: TGCAGTGCCAGGACTAGCGGGGGGGCGAGGCAGTACTTC.

This clonotype was seen at least ten times. The genes are TRBV7-3 and TRBJ2-1, with TRBD2 identical over 11 bases. The CDR3 loop spans 15 amino acids. V shed 8 bases, J shed 4 bases, and the junction held 7 bases outside the gene matches. Germline V gives CDR1 SGHTA, CDR2 FQGTGA. The CDR3 DNA sequence: TGTGCCAGCCGGATAACTAGCGGGGGTTACAATGAGCAGTTCTTC. Protein sequence: CASRITSGGYNEQFF.

CDR3 amino acids: CASSSRAGSGQPQHF. CDR3 DNA sequence: TGTGCCAGCAGTTCCCGCGCAGGGTCGGGGCAGCCCCAGCATTTT. V gene TRBV27 combines with J gene TRBJ1-5, with a possible D match to TRBD1 (5 bases). Trimming shortened V by 4 bases and J by 7 bases, and 17 bases separated the two germline ends. The germline V gene has CDR1 MNHEY and CDR2 SMNVEV (reference sequence). The CDR3 length is 15 residues.

This chain uses TRBV9 with TRBJ2-1, with a possible D match to TRBD2 (6 bases). V was shortened by 3 bases and J by 7 bases, with 11 bases between the two germline ends. The CDR3 is 13 residues long. The germline V gene has CDR1 SGDLS and CDR2 YYNGEE. CDR3 sequence (DNA): TGTGCCAGCAGCGCGGGACTTAAGAATGAGCAGTTCTTC. Amino acids: CASSAGLKNEQFF.

This clonotype was detected many times. The chain joins TRBV7-6 to TRBJ2-7; 9 positions agree with TRBD2. With V trimmed by 5 bases and J by 3 bases, 5 bases remained unmatched. The length of the CDR3 is 14 residues. The V gene's germline CDR1 is SGHVS and CDR2 FNYEAQ. CDR3 coding DNA: TGTGCCAGCAGCCCACGGACTAGCGTCTACGAGCAGTACTTC. Protein: CASSPRTSVYEQYF.

The table lists this clonotype with many counts. The chain recombines TRBV2 with TRBJ2-7; TRBD2 agrees at 7 bases. The V gene's germline CDR1 is SNHLY and CDR2 FYNNEI. The CDR3 covers 14 residues. V trimming: 7 bases; J trimming: 4 bases; junction bases outside the gene matches: 10. The CDR3 protein is CASTQERGGYEQYF. As DNA, the CDR3 is TGTGCCAGCACCCAGGAAAGGGGAGGGTACGAGCAGTACTTC.

This chain connects TRBV28 to TRBJ1-4, with a tentative D call TRBD1 (6 bases). Trimming removed 7 bases at V and 3 bases at J, with 15 bases between. Germline CDR1 MDHEN, CDR2 SYDVKM. This CDR3 region has 15 residues. The CDR3 loop reads CASIERGTSNEKLFF. The DNA for the CDR3 is TGTGCCAGCATCGAGAGGGGGACTTCTAATGAAAAACTGTTTTTT.

This clonotype was counted at least ten times. V gene TRBV5-1 combines with J gene TRBJ2-2; possibly TRBD2 for D (5 bases). Germline V CDR1 and CDR2: SGHRS, YFSETQ. The length of the CDR3 is 16 residues. V was cut by 7 bases and J by 2 bases, with 18 bases left in between. CDR3 in amino acids: CASAPGRGLNTGELFF. The DNA for the CDR3 is TGCGCCAGCGCCCCGGGTCGCGGGCTCAACACCGGGGAGCTGTTTTTT.

This clonotype was seen a single time. This is likely an artifact of a read error, given a far larger clone one base away. The rearrangement joins TRBV2 to TRBJ2-4; TRBD1 matches 8 bases. CDR3 length equals 16 residues. Germline V gene lookup returns CDR1 SNHLY and CDR2 FYNNEI. Trimming cost V 6 bases and J 5 bases; bases outside gene matches: 12. The DNA for the CDR3 is TGTGCCAGCAGCTTGGTCGGCGGACAGGGTCAAAACATTCAGTACTTC. Translating it yields CASSLVGGQGQNIQYF.

This clonotype occurred many times. The V call is TRBV20-1, the J call TRBJ1-5; unclear D gene. The CDR3 has 15 residues. Trimming took 1 base from V and 2 from J, leaving 12 bases between them. Germline CDR1 is DFQATT and CDR2 is SNEGSKA (reference sequence). The CDR3 reads CSARGPRYGNQPQHF. The CDR3, as DNA: TGCAGTGCTAGAGGACCCCGCTACGGCAATCAGCCCCAGCATTTT.

The chain carries TRBV12-3 or TRBV12-4 and TRBJ2-7; no clear D. The CDR3 runs 14 residues. Trimming pared 6 bases from V and 2 bases from J, leaving 14 bases between. In nucleotides, the CDR3 is TGTGCCAGCAGCCGCCGAGGCGGTACCTACGAGCAGTACTTC. Its translation is CASSRRGGTYEQYF.

This clonotype was detected many times. This rearrangement joins TRBV11-2 to TRBJ2-4; D is undetermined. Germline values: CDR1 SGHAT, CDR2 FQNNGV. V gave up 5 bases and J gave up 9 bases, with 11 bases separating them. This CDR3 contains 12 residues. CDR3 coding DNA: TGTGCCAGCAGCCCGATTTTCGGCATTCAGTACTTC. Translation: CASSPIFGIQYF.

Only one count was recorded for this clonotype. V gene TRBV12-5 combines with J gene TRBJ2-3; D gene uncertain. The CDR3 loop spans 15 amino acids. Germline CDR1 is LGHNT and CDR2 is FRNRAP. The ends were cut back, 4 bases at V and 7 bases at J, with 18 bases in the middle. The CDR3 DNA is TGTGCTAGTGGTTCCCGGGTCCCCAAACCCAATACGCAGTATTTT. Protein product: CASGSRVPKPNTQYF. Complete variable domain (other parts from reference TRBV12-5 and TRBJ2-3): DARVTQTPRHKVTEMGQEVTMRCQPILGHNTVFWYRQTMMQGLELLAYFRNRAPLDDSGMPKDRFSAEMPDATLATLKIQPSEPRDSAVYFCASGSRVPKPNTQYFGPGTRLTVL.

This clonotype has a count of ten or more. The rearrangement uses TRBV24-1 and TRBJ2-3, with 8 bases matching TRBD2. The CDR3 length is 14 residues. Trimming took 1 base from V and 6 from J; bases not matched to a gene: 2. Germline CDR1 is KGHDR and CDR2 is SFDVKD. CDR3 in amino acids: CATSDFGGADTQYF. CDR3 nucleotide sequence: TGTGCCACCAGTGATTTCGGGGGGGCGGATACGCAGTATTTT.

This clonotype is labeled medium-sized. The V and J genes are TRBV27 and TRBJ2-6; D unresolved. Germline V gene sequence: CDR1 MNHEY, CDR2 SMNVEV (reference sequence). V lost 2 bases and J 2 bases, leaving 10 bases between the germline ends. The CDR3 loop spans 16 amino acids. In DNA, the CDR3 is TGTGCCAGCAGTTTACAGAGAGTGGCTGGGGCCAACGTCCTGACTTTC. Its protein product is CASSLQRVAGANVLTF.

This clonotype was counted at least ten times. The chain joins TRBV19 to TRBJ2-1; D remains ambiguous. The CDR3 length is 13 residues. Trimming stripped 7 bases from V and 1 base from J, with 8 bases between. Germline V CDR1 and CDR2: LNHDA, SQIVND (reference sequence). DNA for the CDR3: TGTGCCAGTACGGCCGATTCCTACAATGAGCAGTTCTTC. This sequence encodes CASTADSYNEQFF.

This chain connects TRBV23-1 to TRBJ2-7, with a possible D match to TRBD1 (6 bases). TRBV23-1 is an ORF for which the function is uncertain. V lost 8 bases and J 3 bases, leaving 23 bases between the germline ends. The CDR3 is made up of 16 amino acids. The DNA of the CDR3 is TGCGCCAGCCGACTCATGGGGCAGGGGATTATCTACGAGCAGTACTTC. The encoded protein is CASRLMGQGIIYEQYF.

In regard to this clonotype: This sequence may be a read error, since a much larger clone differs from it by one base. V and J are TRBV30 and TRBJ1-1; possibly TRBD1 for D (5 bases). The CDR3 sequence is 14 residues long. Germline-derived CDR1 and CDR2 are GTSNPN and SVGIG (reference sequence). V was clipped by 2 bases and J by 4 bases, with 14 bases between them. CDR3 protein: CAWSWGRQGTEAFF. The CDR3 DNA is TGTGCCTGGAGTTGGGGGAGGCAGGGCACTGAAGCTTTCTTT.